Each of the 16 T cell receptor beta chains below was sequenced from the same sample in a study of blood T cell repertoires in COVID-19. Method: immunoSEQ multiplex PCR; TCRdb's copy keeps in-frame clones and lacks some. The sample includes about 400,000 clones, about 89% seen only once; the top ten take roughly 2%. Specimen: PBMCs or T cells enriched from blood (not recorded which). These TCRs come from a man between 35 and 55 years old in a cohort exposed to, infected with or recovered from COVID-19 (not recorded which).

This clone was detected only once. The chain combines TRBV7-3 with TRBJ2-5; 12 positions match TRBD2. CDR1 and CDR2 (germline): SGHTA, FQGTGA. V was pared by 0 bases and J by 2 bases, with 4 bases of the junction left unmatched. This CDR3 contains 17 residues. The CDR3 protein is CASSLTRLAGGQETQYF. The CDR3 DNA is TGTGCCAGCAGCTTAACGCGGCTAGCGGGAGGGCAAGAGACCCAGTACTTC.

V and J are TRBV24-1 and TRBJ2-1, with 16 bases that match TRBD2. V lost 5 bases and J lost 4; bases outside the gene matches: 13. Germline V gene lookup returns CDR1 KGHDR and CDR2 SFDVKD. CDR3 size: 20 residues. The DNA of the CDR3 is TGTGCCACCAGTGTCCCCAGGGCGGGGACTAGCGGGAGGGAGTACAATGAGCAGTTCTTC. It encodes CATSVPRAGTSGREYNEQFF.

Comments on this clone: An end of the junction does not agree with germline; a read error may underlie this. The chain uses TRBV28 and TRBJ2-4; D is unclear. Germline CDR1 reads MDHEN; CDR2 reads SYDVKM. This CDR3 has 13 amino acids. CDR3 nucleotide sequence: TGTGCCATCAGTTCCCCTTCTTTAGTCTTTCAGTACTTC. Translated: CAISSPSLVFQYF.

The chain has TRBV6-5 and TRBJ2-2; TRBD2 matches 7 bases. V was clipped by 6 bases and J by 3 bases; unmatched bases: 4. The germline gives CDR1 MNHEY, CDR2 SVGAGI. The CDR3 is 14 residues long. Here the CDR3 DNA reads TGTGCCAGCAGGACTAGCCGGGACACCGGGGAGCTGTTTTTT. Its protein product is CASRTSRDTGELFF.

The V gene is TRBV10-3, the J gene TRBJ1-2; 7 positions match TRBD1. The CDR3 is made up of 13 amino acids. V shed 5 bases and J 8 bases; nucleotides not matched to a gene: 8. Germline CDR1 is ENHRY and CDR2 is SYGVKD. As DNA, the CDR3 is TGTGCCATCAGTAACAACAGGGGAGGCGGCTACACCTTC. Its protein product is CAISNNRGGGYTF.

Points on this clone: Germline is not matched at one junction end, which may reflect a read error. Here the CDR3 DNA reads TGTGCCAGTAGCATAGTGGGGACTAGCGGGAGGACCGGGTACAATGAGCAGTTCTTC. Translated: CASSIVGTSGRTGYNEQFF. The chain carries TRBV19 and TRBJ2-1; 15 bases align to TRBD2. CDR1 is LNHDA and CDR2 is SQIVND in the germline V gene (reference sequence). The CDR3 totals 19 residues.

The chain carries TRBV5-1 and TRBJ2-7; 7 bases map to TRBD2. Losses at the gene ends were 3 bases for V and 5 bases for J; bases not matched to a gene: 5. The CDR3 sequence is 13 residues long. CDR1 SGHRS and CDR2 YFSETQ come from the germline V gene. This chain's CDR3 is CASSYRLAHEQYF. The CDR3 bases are TGCGCCAGCAGCTATAGACTAGCCCACGAGCAGTACTTC.

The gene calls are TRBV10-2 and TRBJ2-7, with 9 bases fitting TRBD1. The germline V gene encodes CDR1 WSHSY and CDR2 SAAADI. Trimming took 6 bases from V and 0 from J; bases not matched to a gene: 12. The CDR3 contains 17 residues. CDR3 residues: CASRYYIDRGSSYEQYF. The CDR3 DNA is TGCGCCAGCAGATATTACATTGACAGGGGGAGCTCCTACGAGCAGTACTTC.

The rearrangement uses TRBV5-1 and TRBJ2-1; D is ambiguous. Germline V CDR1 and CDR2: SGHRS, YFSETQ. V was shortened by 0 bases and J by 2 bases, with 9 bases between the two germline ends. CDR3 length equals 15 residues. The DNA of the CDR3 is TGCGCCAGCAGCTTGGGCGTGATGACCTACAATGAGCAGTTCTTC. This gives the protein CASSLGVMTYNEQFF.

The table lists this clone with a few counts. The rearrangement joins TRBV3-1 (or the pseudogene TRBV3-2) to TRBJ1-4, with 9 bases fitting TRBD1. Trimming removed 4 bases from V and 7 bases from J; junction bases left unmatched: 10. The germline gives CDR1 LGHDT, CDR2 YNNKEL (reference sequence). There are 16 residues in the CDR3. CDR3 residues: CASSLRSGTGSEKLFF. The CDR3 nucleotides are TGTGCCAGCAGCCTAAGGTCAGGGACAGGGTCTGAAAAACTGTTTTTT.

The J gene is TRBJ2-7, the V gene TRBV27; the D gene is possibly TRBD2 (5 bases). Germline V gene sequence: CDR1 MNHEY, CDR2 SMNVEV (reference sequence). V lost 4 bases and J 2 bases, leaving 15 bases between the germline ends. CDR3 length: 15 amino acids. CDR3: CASSSVRAGPYEQYF. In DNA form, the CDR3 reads TGTGCCAGCAGTTCAGTTAGGGCGGGTCCCTACGAGCAGTACTTC.

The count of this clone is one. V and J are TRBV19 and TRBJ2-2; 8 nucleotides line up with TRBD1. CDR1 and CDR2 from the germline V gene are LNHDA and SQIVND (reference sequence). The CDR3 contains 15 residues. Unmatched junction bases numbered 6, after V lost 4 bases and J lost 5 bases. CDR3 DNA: TGTGCCAGTAGTACCGACGACAGGGGTACCGGGGAGCTGTTTTTT. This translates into CASSTDDRGTGELFF.

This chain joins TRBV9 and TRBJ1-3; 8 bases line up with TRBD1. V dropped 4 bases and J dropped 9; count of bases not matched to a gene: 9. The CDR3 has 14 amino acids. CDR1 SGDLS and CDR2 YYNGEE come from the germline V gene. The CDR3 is CASSTGQGYPTIYF. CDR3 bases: TGTGCCAGCAGCACCGGACAGGGTTATCCCACCATATATTTT.

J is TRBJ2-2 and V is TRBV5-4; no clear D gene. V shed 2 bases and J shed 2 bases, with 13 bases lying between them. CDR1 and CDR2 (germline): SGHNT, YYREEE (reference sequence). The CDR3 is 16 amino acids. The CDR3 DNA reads TGTGCCAGCAGCTTATCGACAAGAACAAACACCGGGGAGCTGTTTTTT. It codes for CASSLSTRTNTGELFF.

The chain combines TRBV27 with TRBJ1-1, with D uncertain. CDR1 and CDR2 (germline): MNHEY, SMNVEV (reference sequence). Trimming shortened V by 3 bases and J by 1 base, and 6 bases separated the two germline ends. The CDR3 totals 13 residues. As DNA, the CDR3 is TGTGCCAGCAGTTTCGGGGAGAACACTGAAGCTTTCTTT. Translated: CASSFGENTEAFF.

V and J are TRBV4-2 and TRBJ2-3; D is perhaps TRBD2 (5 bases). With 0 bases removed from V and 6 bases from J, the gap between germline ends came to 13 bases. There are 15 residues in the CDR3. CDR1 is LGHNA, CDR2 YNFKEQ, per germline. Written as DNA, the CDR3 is TGTGCCAGCAGCCAAGAACCCGGAGGATCGGATACGCAGTATTTT. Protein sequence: CASSQEPGGSDTQYF.